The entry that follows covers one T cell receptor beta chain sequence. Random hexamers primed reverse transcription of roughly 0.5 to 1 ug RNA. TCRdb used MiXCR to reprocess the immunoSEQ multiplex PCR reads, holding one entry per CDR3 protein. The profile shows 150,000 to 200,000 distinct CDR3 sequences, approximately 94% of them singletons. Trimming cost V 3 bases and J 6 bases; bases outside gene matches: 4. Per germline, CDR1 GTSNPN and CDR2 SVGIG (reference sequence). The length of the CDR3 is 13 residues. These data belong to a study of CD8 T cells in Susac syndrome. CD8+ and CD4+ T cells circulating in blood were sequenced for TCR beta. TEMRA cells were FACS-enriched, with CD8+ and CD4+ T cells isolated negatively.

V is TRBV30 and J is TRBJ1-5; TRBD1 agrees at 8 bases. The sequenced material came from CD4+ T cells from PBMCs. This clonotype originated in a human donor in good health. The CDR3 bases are TGTGCCTGGAGGGACAGGGTGGGTCAGCCCCAGCATTTT. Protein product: CAWRDRVGQPQHF.